This record covers a single T cell receptor beta chain. Its antigen is not identified. The data were taken from a study of T-cell reconstitution after alpha-beta-depleted transplantation in children. Germline V gene sequence: CDR1 SGHRS, CDR2 YFSETQ. Trimming removed 1 base at V and 6 bases at J, with 11 bases between. The CDR3 spans 13 residues. TCRbeta library preparation incorporated unique molecular identifiers. TCRdb analysed the PCR reads with MiXCR anew, one entry per CDR3 protein. This sample has approximately 630,000 distinct CDR3 sequences, with around 13% found just once. Whole-study findings and limits: Several hundred rapidly expanded clones from non-depleted graft cells reportedly supplied alpha-beta T cells about two months post-transplant. Newly generated T cells supplied most T-cell counts and diversity one year post-transplant.

The chain has TRBV5-1 and TRBJ2-7; D may be TRBD1 (6 bases). This sequence originates from a girl aged 2 to 10 with congenital amegakaryocytic thrombocytopenia, due to receive a stem cell transplant. Specimen: PBMCs, collected before TCRalphabeta/CD19-depleted stem cell transplant. The CDR3 coding sequence is TGCGCCAGCAGCTTGTGGGGGCCCCCCGAGCAGTACTTC. As protein: CASSLWGPPEQYF.